Shown below are 17 T cell receptor beta chains from a single sample sequenced in a study of blood T cell repertoires in COVID-19. Produced via immunoSEQ multiplex PCR; TCRdb's table is partial and in-frame only. The repertoire holds approximately 280,000 clones, with around 86% as singletons. Sequenced sample: PBMCs or T cells enriched from blood (not recorded which). The receptors were sampled from a woman in her late teens or twenties who had recovered from COVID-19.

The chain uses TRBV24-1 and TRBJ2-1; 11 bases map to TRBD2. The length of the CDR3 is 16 residues. Germline CDR1 and CDR2: KGHDR and SFDVKD. Trimming removed 4 bases from V and 8 bases from J; junction bases left unmatched: 9. DNA for the CDR3: TGTGCCACCAGTGACCCCGGGACTAGCGGTTACCATGAGCAGTTCTTC. This translates into CATSDPGTSGYHEQFF.

The rearrangement links TRBV14 to TRBJ1-1; 7 nucleotides line up with TRBD1. The germline gives CDR1 SGHDN, CDR2 FVKESK. V gave up 2 bases and J gave up 3 bases; unmatched junction bases: 12. The CDR3 consists of 17 residues. The CDR3 protein is CASSQNFDREGHTEAFF. The CDR3 region has the DNA TGTGCCAGCAGCCAAAACTTCGACAGGGAAGGCCACACTGAAGCTTTCTTT.

The chain employs TRBV6-5 and TRBJ2-7; D not certain. Germline loops: CDR1 MNHEY, CDR2 SVGAGI. The V end was cut by 0 bases, the J end by 5 bases, with 11 bases between. The length of the CDR3 is 14 residues. In nucleotides, the CDR3 is TGTGCCAGCAGTTACTCGGAGTTGGTCCACGAGCAGTACTTC. Protein: CASSYSELVHEQYF.

The chain recombines TRBV6-5 with TRBJ2-2; D is undetermined. Germline V gives CDR1 MNHEY, CDR2 SVGAGI. Trimming left V 6 bases short and J 5 bases short, with 4 bases between. CDR3 length equals 11 residues. CDR3 protein: CASRRTGELFF. DNA for the CDR3: TGTGCCAGCAGGAGAACCGGGGAGCTGTTTTTT.

The chain joins TRBV5-1 to TRBJ1-4; 7 nucleotides match TRBD1. The CDR3 has 15 amino acids. J gave up 7 bases and V 3 bases, and 9 bases lay outside the gene matches. Germline values: CDR1 SGHRS, CDR2 YFSETQ. This CDR3 is CASSSYRGVGEKLFF. The CDR3 region has the DNA TGCGCCAGCAGCTCTTACAGGGGCGTGGGTGAAAAACTGTTTTTT.

The rearrangement uses TRBV19 and TRBJ1-1; D possibly corresponds to TRBD1 (5 bases). Germline loops: CDR1 LNHDA, CDR2 SQIVND (reference sequence). The V gene lost 8 bases and the J gene lost 0 bases, with 10 bases spanning the gap. CDR3 size: 13 residues. CDR3 DNA sequence: TGTGCCAGTGGAGGGGTTATGAACACTGAAGCTTTCTTT. It encodes CASGGVMNTEAFF.

The chain carries TRBV11-2 and TRBJ2-3, with 9 bases lining up with TRBD2. From germline, CDR1 is SGHAT and CDR2 FQNNGV. This CDR3 is built from 17 residues. With V trimmed by 4 bases and J by 0 bases, 8 bases remained unmatched. The CDR3 sequence: CASSSTTLAGSTDTQYF. In DNA form, the CDR3 reads TGTGCCAGCAGCTCCACTACGCTAGCGGGAAGCACAGATACGCAGTATTTT.

The chain has TRBV5-4 and TRBJ1-4, with 7 nucleotides matching TRBD1. The V segment lost 4 bases and the J segment 7 bases; nucleotides outside the gene matches: 10. Looked up from germline, CDR1 is SGHNT and CDR2 is YYREEE (reference sequence). CDR3 length: 15 residues. The chain's CDR3 is CASSTLTQGVEKLFF. CDR3 nucleotide sequence: TGTGCCAGCAGCACCCTGACCCAGGGGGTTGAAAAACTGTTTTTT.

This clone was counted only a few times. This rearrangement joins TRBV5-1 to TRBJ2-2; 9 bases are a match to TRBD2. CDR3 length: 14 amino acids. J was trimmed by 4 bases and V by 4 bases; bases with no gene match: 2. The germline gives CDR1 SGHRS, CDR2 YFSETQ. The CDR3 DNA reads as TGCGCCAGCAGCGTTAGCGGGAGCACCGGGGAGCTGTTTTTT. Encoded protein: CASSVSGSTGELFF.

The chain employs TRBV10-3 and TRBJ1-5; possibly TRBD1 for D (5 bases). Trimming took off 11 bases at V and 4 bases at J, with 15 bases between the two ends. The CDR3 covers 13 residues. Germline V gene data show CDR1 as ENHRY and CDR2 as SYGVKD. The CDR3 nucleotides read TGTGCCTCCTGCGGTGGGGGGAATCAGCCCCAGCATTTT. It specifies CASCGGGNQPQHF.

The rearrangement links TRBV3-1 (or the pseudogene TRBV3-2) to TRBJ2-2; possible D gene TRBD1, 6 bases. With 5 bases removed from V and 0 bases from J, the gap between germline ends came to 16 bases. This CDR3 is built from 17 residues. CDR1 is LGHDT, CDR2 YNNKEL, per germline (reference sequence). CDR3 sequence: CASSVRGGPTNTGELFF. CDR3 DNA: TGTGCCAGCAGCGTGAGAGGGGGACCAACGAACACCGGGGAGCTGTTTTTT.

As concerns this clone: This sample also contains other DNA sequences that code for the same CDR3. The chain employs TRBV2 and TRBJ2-1; a weak D match, TRBD1 (6 bases). Germline V gene sequence: CDR1 SNHLY, CDR2 FYNNEI. The V end lost 4 bases, the J end lost 1 base, and 11 bases lay between the germline ends. The CDR3 is 15 residues long. In nucleotides, the CDR3 is TGTGCCAGCAGTGCAGGGCAGGGGTCCTACAATGAGCAGTTCTTC. It specifies CASSAGQGSYNEQFF.

The V and J genes are TRBV12-1 and TRBJ1-2. TRBV12-1 is labeled a pseudogene. CDR3 length equals 12 residues. CDR3 sequence: CASSFAVEGYTF. CDR3 sequence (DNA): TGTGCCAGCAGTTTTGCCGTAGAGGGCTACACCTTC.

This chain connects TRBV27 to TRBJ1-4; D is undetermined. The CDR3 totals 14 residues. CDR1 MNHEY and CDR2 SMNVEV come from the germline V gene (reference sequence). Trimming took off 5 bases at V and 8 bases at J, with 15 bases between the two ends. The DNA of the CDR3 is TGTGCCAGCAGTCGACTTTGGACTTCGGAAAAACTGTTTTTT. Translation gives CASSRLWTSEKLFF. Complete variable domain (other parts from reference TRBV27 and TRBJ1-4): EAQVTQNPRYLITVTGKKLTVTCSQNMNHEYMSWYRQDPGLGLRQIYYSMNVEVTDKGDVPEGYKVSRKEKRNFPLILESPSPNQTSLYFCASSRLWTSEKLFFGSGTQLSVL.

The chain carries TRBV3-1 (or the pseudogene TRBV3-2) and TRBJ2-3; D gene uncertain. This CDR3 region has 15 residues. V was shortened by 2 bases and J by 6 bases, with 15 bases between the two germline ends. Germline V lookup: CDR1 LGHDT, CDR2 YNNKEL (reference sequence). DNA for the CDR3: TGTGCCAGCAGCCAAAATCTAGATAATTTCGATACGCAGTATTTT. Protein product: CASSQNLDNFDTQYF.

The chain recombines TRBV9 with TRBJ2-1, with TRBD2 matching 11 bases. CDR3 length: 16 amino acids. Looked up from germline, CDR1 is SGDLS and CDR2 is YYNGEE. The V gene end was trimmed by 2 bases and the J gene end by 0 bases; junction bases not matched to a gene: 1. The chain's CDR3 is CASSVTSGSSYNEQFF. In DNA form, the CDR3 reads TGTGCCAGCAGCGTTACTAGCGGGAGCTCCTACAATGAGCAGTTCTTC.

In its sample, this clone was seen once. The V call is TRBV19, the J call TRBJ2-2; maybe TRBD1 (5 bases). The V gene lost 6 bases and the J gene lost 3 bases, with 11 bases spanning the gap. Germline V lookup: CDR1 LNHDA, CDR2 SQIVND (reference sequence). The CDR3 has 14 residues. CDR3 DNA: TGTGCCAGTAGGTCCGCAGGGTACACCGGGGAGCTGTTTTTT. As protein: CASRSAGYTGELFF.